The 25 T cell receptor beta chains below come from one sample, sequenced in a study of blood T cell repertoires in COVID-19. Assay used: immunoSEQ multiplex PCR; TCRdb lists only in-frame clones, some missing. The repertoire holds 200,000 to 250,000 clones, 85% to 90% seen once, with almost 4.5% in the top ten. Specimen: peripheral blood. The receptors come from a man aged 50 to 59 with acute or convalescent COVID-19.

This chain uses TRBV18 with TRBJ2-5; TRBD1 aligns across 7 bases. Trimming at V came to 3 bases and at J to 2 bases, leaving 9 bases not matched to a gene. Germline V CDR1 and CDR2: KGHSH, LQKENI. This CDR3 is built from 16 residues. CDR3 in amino acids: CASSPRTGQFQETQYF. The CDR3 DNA follows: TGTGCCAGCTCACCCCGGACAGGTCAATTTCAAGAGACCCAGTACTTC.

The V call is TRBV6-5, the J call TRBJ2-7; perhaps TRBD1 as D (6 bases). Trimming shortened V by 6 bases and J by 3 bases, and 18 bases separated the two germline ends. This CDR3 region has 15 residues. Germline-derived CDR1 and CDR2 are MNHEY and SVGAGI. CDR3 loop: CASSQTGTRGYEQYF. CDR3 nucleotide sequence: TGTGCCAGCAGCCAGACCGGGACAAGGGGCTACGAGCAGTACTTC.

This chain links TRBV9 with TRBJ2-1; weak D call: TRBD2 (5 bases). Germline values: CDR1 SGDLS, CDR2 YYNGEE. V was clipped by 0 bases and J by 5 bases, with 12 bases between them. The CDR3 is 15 residues long. CDR3: CASSVGASRDNEQFF. CDR3 in DNA: TGTGCCAGCAGCGTAGGGGCTAGCCGTGACAATGAGCAGTTCTTC.

This chain connects TRBV30 to TRBJ2-7, with D possibly being TRBD1 (5 bases). This CDR3 comprises 13 residues. Germline V CDR1 and CDR2: GTSNPN, SVGIG (reference sequence). V lost 2 bases and J 4 bases, leaving 12 bases between the germline ends. CDR3 nucleotides: TGTGCCTGGAGTAGGGCAGGGCAATACGAGCAGTACTTC. It translates to CAWSRAGQYEQYF.

The gene calls are TRBV30 and TRBJ2-3; maybe TRBD2 (7 bases). V was shortened by 8 bases and J by 2 bases, with 14 bases between the two germline ends. From germline, CDR1 is GTSNPN and CDR2 SVGIG (reference sequence). CDR3 length equals 13 residues. The DNA of the CDR3 is TGTGCCAGCGAAGGGGGGGCCACAGATACGCAGTATTTT. Amino acid sequence: CASEGGATDTQYF.

The genes are TRBV20-1 and TRBJ1-1; D call uncertain. Between the trimmed V and J ends, which lost 3 bases and 11 bases, there was a span of 13 bases. The V gene's germline CDR1 is DFQATT and CDR2 SNEGSKA (reference sequence). CDR3 length equals 11 residues. In DNA form, the CDR3 reads TGCAGTGCTAGGGGCCCAGGCACGGCTTTCTTT. Translating it yields CSARGPGTAFF.

This chain connects TRBV19 to TRBJ1-2; D gene unclear. In germline, CDR1 is LNHDA, CDR2 SQIVND (reference sequence). With 3 bases removed from V and 0 bases from J, the gap between germline ends came to 11 bases. The CDR3 spans 15 residues. For the CDR3, the DNA is TGTGCCAGTAGTATCCCCGGCGGGGCTAACTATGGCTACACCTTC. It is translated as CASSIPGGANYGYTF.

V and J are TRBV2 and TRBJ1-5, with 8 nucleotides matching TRBD1. V was pared by 6 bases and J by 16 bases, with 8 bases of the junction left unmatched. This CDR3 contains 11 residues. Germline lookup yields CDR1 SNHLY and CDR2 FYNNEI. CDR3 in DNA: TGTGCCAGCAGATATGACAGGGGAATACATTTT. Its translation is CASRYDRGIHF.

The rearrangement joins TRBV5-5 to TRBJ2-4; maybe TRBD2 (6 bases). The V end lost 4 bases, the J end lost 2 bases, and 16 bases lay between the germline ends. This CDR3 comprises 16 residues. Per germline, CDR1 SGHKS and CDR2 YYEKEE (reference sequence). In DNA, the CDR3 is TGTGCCAGCAGCAACACCCCCGGGACTTCCAAAAACATTCAGTACTTC. Amino acid sequence: CASSNTPGTSKNIQYF.

The V and J genes are TRBV2 and TRBJ1-5; 8 bases are shared with TRBD1. The CDR3 loop spans 13 amino acids. Trimming removed 7 bases from V and 4 bases from J; junction bases left unmatched: 3. Germline CDR1 and CDR2: SNHLY and FYNNEI. CDR3 loop: CASKGQVNQPQHF. Here the CDR3 DNA reads TGTGCCAGCAAGGGACAGGTGAATCAGCCCCAGCATTTT.

The V call is TRBV5-1, the J call TRBJ2-7; the match to TRBD1 covers 8 bases. There are 17 residues in the CDR3. V trimming: 1 base; J trimming: 3 bases; junction bases outside the gene matches: 12. The germline V gene encodes CDR1 SGHRS and CDR2 YFSETQ. The CDR3 region is CASSLTLRQGPLYEQYF. In DNA, the CDR3 is TGCGCCAGCAGCTTGACCCTCCGACAGGGGCCCCTCTACGAGCAGTACTTC.

The chain has TRBV5-1 and TRBJ2-7; 7 bases map to TRBD1. The length of the CDR3 is 15 residues. V lost 5 bases to trimming and J lost 2 bases; unmatched junction nucleotides: 10. The germline gives CDR1 SGHRS, CDR2 YFSETQ. The CDR3 region is CASRYGTARPYEQYF. The CDR3 coding sequence is TGCGCCAGCAGATATGGGACAGCTCGACCCTACGAGCAGTACTTC. Variable domain in full (rest from reference TRBV5-1 and TRBJ2-7): KAGVTQTPRYLIKTRGQQVTLSCSPISGHRSVSWYQQTPGQGLQFLFEYFSETQRNKGNFPGRFSGRQFSNSRSEMNVSTLELGDSALYLCASRYGTARPYEQYFGPGTRLTVT.

V and J are TRBV9 and TRBJ2-1; 13 nucleotides align to TRBD2. J was trimmed by 8 bases and V by 7 bases; bases with no gene match: 6. CDR3 length equals 14 residues. The germline V gene encodes CDR1 SGDLS and CDR2 YYNGEE. The CDR3 is CASGGLAGVYEQFF. In DNA form, the CDR3 reads TGTGCCAGCGGAGGACTAGCGGGGGTCTATGAGCAGTTCTTC.

The chain uses TRBV6-1 and TRBJ1-1; TRBD1 matches at 8 bases. J gave up 5 bases and V 1 base, and 0 bases lay outside the gene matches. Germline loops: CDR1 MNHNS, CDR2 SASEGT. The CDR3 contains 13 residues. The CDR3 sequence is CASSEGDRTEAFF. CDR3 nucleotides: TGTGCCAGCAGTGAAGGGGACAGGACTGAAGCTTTCTTT.

The chain carries TRBV4-1 and TRBJ1-3, with D unclear. Germline V gene lookup returns CDR1 MGHRA and CDR2 YSYEKL. Trimming removed 1 base at V and 2 bases at J, with 12 bases between. This CDR3 is built from 16 residues. DNA for the CDR3: TGCGCCAGCAGCCAAGGGCCCGCCGTGCCTGGAAACACCATATATTTT. Residues: CASSQGPAVPGNTIYF.

A remark on this clone: At the DNA level, this CDR3 is encoded by other sequences in the same sample as well. V is TRBV7-9 and J is TRBJ2-7; no clear D. The germline CDR1 and CDR2 sequences are SEHNR and FQNEAQ (reference sequence). Trimming pared 5 bases from V and 3 bases from J, leaving 5 bases between. This CDR3 has 11 residues. The CDR3 nucleotides read TGTGCCAGCAGCCCCCTCTACGAGCAGTACTTC. It translates to CASSPLYEQYF.

The V call is TRBV6-4, the J call TRBJ2-2; possible D gene TRBD2, 5 bases. This CDR3 comprises 15 residues. Germline CDR1 is MRHNA and CDR2 is SNTAGT. Trimming cost V 1 base and J 11 bases, with 17 bases left between them. CDR3 in DNA: TGTGCCAGCAGTGACTATCCGGGGAACGTATATGAGCTGTTTTTT. As protein: CASSDYPGNVYELFF.

V gene TRBV2 combines with J gene TRBJ1-1, with a weak D call TRBD1 (6 bases). V lost 6 bases to trimming and J lost 6 bases, with 14 bases between them. The CDR3 contains 13 residues. CDR1 and CDR2 (germline): SNHLY, FYNNEI. The DNA of the CDR3 is TGTGCCAGCAGGCGCGTACAGGGCGCTGAAGCTTTCTTT. Amino acids: CASRRVQGAEAFF.

J is TRBJ1-2 and V is TRBV4-1, with a weak D call TRBD1 (6 bases). Trimming shortened V by 0 bases and J by 2 bases, and 10 bases separated the two germline ends. Per germline, CDR1 MGHRA and CDR2 YSYEKL. The CDR3 contains 15 residues. The CDR3 coding sequence is TGCGCCAGCAGCCAAGAGGCAGGGGAGAACTATGGCTACACCTTC. Protein: CASSQEAGENYGYTF.

The genes are TRBV5-6 and TRBJ2-5, with 9 positions matching TRBD2. Germline V gives CDR1 SGHDT, CDR2 YYEEEE. This CDR3 contains 14 residues. Unmatched junction bases numbered 5, after V lost 2 bases and J lost 6 bases. The CDR3 here is CASSLSGGRKTQYF. The DNA of the CDR3 is TGTGCCAGCAGCTTAAGCGGGGGGCGGAAGACCCAGTACTTC.

This chain uses TRBV7-9 with TRBJ2-1; 7 bases fit TRBD2. Germline-derived CDR1 and CDR2 are SEHNR and FQNEAQ (reference sequence). The junction had 8 bases not matched to a gene; V was cut back by 5 bases and J by 13 bases. The CDR3 covers 12 residues. The CDR3 spells CASSLLARRQFF. The CDR3 coding sequence is TGTGCCAGCAGCCTACTAGCGAGGAGACAGTTCTTC.

The CDR3 DNA is TGTGCCAGCAGCTTATTCCCGGGACAGGGACCCAATCAGCCCCAGCATTTT. It codes for CASSLFPGQGPNQPQHF. The chain carries TRBV7-2 and TRBJ1-5; 9 positions agree with TRBD1. The CDR3 is 17 amino acids. V was pared by 2 bases and J by 3 bases, with 8 bases of the junction left unmatched. Per the germline V gene, CDR1 is SGHTA and CDR2 is FQGNSA.

This clone appeared once. This chain joins TRBV9 and TRBJ1-1, with 8 bases fitting TRBD1. Germline values: CDR1 SGDLS, CDR2 YYNGEE. Trimming took 3 bases from V and 0 from J; bases not matched to a gene: 4. This CDR3 contains 15 residues. CDR3 protein: CASSAVTGVNTEAFF. CDR3 coding DNA: TGTGCCAGCAGCGCGGTGACAGGGGTGAACACTGAAGCTTTCTTT.

This clone has a single count. The genes are TRBV7-9 and TRBJ1-2; unclear D gene. V lost 7 bases and J lost 4, with 10 bases in between. The CDR3 sequence is 12 residues long. The germline V gene has CDR1 SEHNR and CDR2 FQNEAQ (reference sequence). DNA of the CDR3: TGTGCCAGCACCCCAGCGCCCTATGGCTACACCTTC. This codes for CASTPAPYGYTF.

V is TRBV6-1 and J is TRBJ1-2, with D tentatively TRBD1 (5 bases). CDR3 length: 13 residues. V was clipped by 2 bases and J by 7 bases, with 11 bases between them. CDR1 and CDR2 (germline): MNHNS, SASEGT. In DNA form, the CDR3 reads TGTGCCAGCAGTGAATTGGGGCTCGGTGGCTACACCTTC. Translation: CASSELGLGGYTF.